The 29 T cell receptor beta chains below all came from one sample that was sequenced in a study of blood T cell repertoires in COVID-19. Profiled with immunoSEQ multiplex PCR; TCRdb holds only in-frame clones, not every one. The profile shows 250,000 to 350,000 clones, approximately 88% of them singletons. The sequenced sample was peripheral blood. Receptors were obtained from a human donor with COVID-19, enrolled during active disease. The donor label of this sample is uncertain.

CDR3 DNA: TGTGCCAGCAGCTTAGGGACTAGCGGGAGACTCTCCTACGAGCAGTACTTC. It is translated as CASSLGTSGRLSYEQYF. The rearrangement links TRBV7-2 to TRBJ2-7, with TRBD2 matching over 13 bases. The CDR3 is made up of 17 amino acids. Germline V CDR1 and CDR2: SGHTA, FQGNSA. With 1 base clipped from V and 0 bases from J, the junction kept 3 bases outside the gene matches.

The genes are TRBV7-3 and TRBJ2-2; possibly TRBD2 for D (5 bases). The germline CDR1 and CDR2 sequences are SGHTA and FQGTGA. Trimming removed 5 bases at V and 8 bases at J, with 12 bases between. This CDR3 comprises 13 residues. CDR3 loop: CASSEPGKGELFF. In DNA, the CDR3 is TGTGCCAGCAGCGAACCCGGGAAAGGGGAGCTGTTTTTT.

This clone was detected only once. The genes are TRBV7-2 and TRBJ1-5, with TRBD1 identical over 11 bases. V lost 4 bases, J lost 2 bases, and 1 base stayed unmatched. CDR1 is SGHTA and CDR2 is FQGNSA in the germline V gene. The CDR3 is 15 amino acids. CDR3 bases: TGTGCCAGCAGCTCGGGACAGGGGGGCAATCAGCCCCAGCATTTT. Its protein product is CASSSGQGGNQPQHF.

For the CDR3, the DNA is TGTGCCAGCAGTAACCCTAGCGGGAGGGTTTACGAGCAGTACTTC. Translated, it gives CASSNPSGRVYEQYF. The V and J genes are TRBV6-2 or TRBV6-3 and TRBJ2-7; 12 positions agree with TRBD2. CDR1 and CDR2 from the germline V gene are MNHEY and SVGEGT. J gave up 4 bases and V 5 bases, and 6 bases lay outside the gene matches. The CDR3 is 15 amino acids.

Only one count was recorded for this clone. This chain uses TRBV6-5 with TRBJ2-1, with 8 bases identical to TRBD1. Germline V gives CDR1 MNHEY, CDR2 SVGAGI. The CDR3 is 15 residues long. V gave up 1 base and J gave up 8 bases; unmatched junction bases: 7. This chain's CDR3 is CASSYLAGGEDEQFF. DNA of the CDR3: TGTGCCAGCAGTTACTTGGCAGGGGGCGAGGATGAGCAGTTCTTC.

This rearrangement joins TRBV10-2 to TRBJ2-7, with 8 nucleotides matching TRBD2. With V trimmed by 6 bases and J by 4 bases, 11 bases remained unmatched. CDR3 length: 15 amino acids. Germline V gene lookup returns CDR1 WSHSY and CDR2 SAAADI. In nucleotides, the CDR3 is TGCGCCAGCAGACGACGACTAGCGTCTCGATACGAGCAGTACTTC. Amino acid sequence: CASRRRLASRYEQYF.

The chain joins TRBV6-4 to TRBJ1-1; D remains ambiguous. CDR1 and CDR2 (germline): MRHNA, SNTAGT. Trimming took 7 bases from V and 4 from J, leaving 13 bases between them. This CDR3 is built from 13 residues. The DNA of the CDR3 is TGTGCCAGCATGATGGAAGGAGGCACTGAAGCTTTCTTT. Translated: CASMMEGGTEAFF.

The chain is built from TRBV2 and TRBJ1-1; TRBD1 might be the D (6 bases). The V end was cut by 4 bases, the J end by 3 bases, with 18 bases between. Germline CDR1 reads SNHLY; CDR2 reads FYNNEI. The CDR3 is made up of 16 amino acids. The CDR3 sequence: CASSGSSGAAYTEAFF. The DNA for the CDR3 is TGTGCCAGCAGTGGGAGCTCAGGGGCTGCCTACACTGAAGCTTTCTTT.

V and J are TRBV27 and TRBJ1-5; a possible D gene is TRBD1 (5 bases). The CDR3 contains 14 residues. V lost 4 bases and J lost 6, with 13 bases in between. Germline V gene sequence: CDR1 MNHEY, CDR2 SMNVEV (reference sequence). Here the CDR3 reads CASSSPGSIQPQHF. The CDR3 bases are TGTGCCAGCAGTTCTCCAGGGTCGATTCAGCCCCAGCATTTT.

The J gene is TRBJ1-4, the V gene TRBV30, with a possible D match to TRBD1 (6 bases). V gave up 4 bases and J gave up 7 bases, with 16 bases separating them. The CDR3 consists of 14 residues. Germline CDR1 reads GTSNPN; CDR2 reads SVGIG (reference sequence). CDR3: CAWTHRTAGEKLFF. DNA of the CDR3: TGTGCCTGGACACATAGGACAGCTGGTGAAAAACTGTTTTTT.

This chain joins TRBV7-9 and TRBJ1-1, with TRBD1 as a possible D gene (5 bases). Deletions cut 3 bases from V and 1 base from J, with 9 bases between. The germline CDR1 and CDR2 sequences are SEHNR and FQNEAQ (reference sequence). The CDR3 is made up of 14 amino acids. The CDR3: CASSLDTKNTEAFF. For the CDR3, the DNA is TGTGCCAGCAGCTTGGACACGAAGAACACTGAAGCTTTCTTT.

The table lists this clone with a few counts. The chain is built from TRBV6-5 and TRBJ1-2; D perhaps matches TRBD1 (5 bases). The V gene's germline CDR1 is MNHEY and CDR2 SVGAGI. This CDR3 contains 15 residues. V dropped 6 bases and J dropped 6 bases, with 20 bases sitting between them. The CDR3 sequence is CASSTVIGGEDGYTF. The DNA of the CDR3 is TGTGCCAGCAGCACCGTAATCGGGGGGGAGGATGGCTACACCTTC.

The genes are TRBV19 and TRBJ2-5; tentative D call: TRBD2 (5 bases). The CDR3 is 14 residues long. The germline V gene has CDR1 LNHDA and CDR2 SQIVND (reference sequence). The V gene lost 4 bases and the J gene lost 4 bases, with 13 bases spanning the gap. This CDR3 reads CASSTLDFIETQYF. CDR3 coding DNA: TGTGCCAGTAGTACCCTGGACTTCATAGAGACCCAGTACTTC.

This chain links TRBV10-3 with TRBJ2-3, with a tentative D call TRBD2 (6 bases). This CDR3 has 14 amino acids. Germline V gene sequence: CDR1 ENHRY, CDR2 SYGVKD. Trimming cost V 10 bases and J 4 bases, with 18 bases left between them. The CDR3 DNA follows: TGTGCCACCTCCGGGACCCCGGGGGCAGATACGCAGTATTTT. Its translation: CATSGTPGADTQYF.

The V call is TRBV28, the J call TRBJ1-5; the match to TRBD1 covers 7 bases. Germline assignment: CDR1 MDHEN and CDR2 SYDVKM. The V gene end was trimmed by 5 bases and the J gene end by 2 bases; junction bases not matched to a gene: 9. The CDR3 runs to 16 residues. The CDR3 here is CASSITRQGGNQPQHF. The DNA of the CDR3 is TGTGCCAGCAGTATCACCCGTCAGGGGGGCAATCAGCCCCAGCATTTT.

The chain joins TRBV27 to TRBJ1-1; 9 bases agree with TRBD1. V shed 5 bases, J shed 0 bases, and the junction held 7 bases outside the gene matches. Germline V gene lookup returns CDR1 MNHEY and CDR2 SMNVEV (reference sequence). The CDR3 sequence is 16 residues long. CDR3: CASSPSGTGMNTEAFF. Here the CDR3 DNA reads TGTGCCAGCAGTCCTTCCGGGACAGGGATGAACACTGAAGCTTTCTTT.

The chain carries TRBV19 and TRBJ2-5; 8 nucleotides match TRBD2. After removal of 7 bases from V and 2 bases from J, the junction contained 3 bases not matched to a gene. Germline V gene data show CDR1 as LNHDA and CDR2 as SQIVND (reference sequence). This CDR3 is built from 13 residues. The CDR3 nucleotides are TGTGCCAGTACCCCGGGGGGGCAAGAGACCCAGTACTTC. The encoded protein is CASTPGGQETQYF.

The chain recombines TRBV7-2 with TRBJ1-2; no clear D gene. Trimming removed 2 bases at V and 0 bases at J, with 7 bases between. CDR1 and CDR2 from the germline V gene are SGHTA and FQGNSA. The CDR3 totals 14 residues. CDR3 sequence: CASSLSTANYGYTF. CDR3 DNA sequence: TGTGCCAGCAGCTTATCAACGGCTAACTATGGCTACACCTTC. Full variable domain (remainder filled in from reference TRBV7-2 and TRBJ1-2): GAGVSQSPSNKVTEKGKDVELRCDPISGHTALYWYRQSLGQGLEFLIYFQGNSAPDKSGLPSDRFSAERTGGSVSTLTIQRTQQEDSAVYLCASSLSTANYGYTFGSGTRLTVV.

The chain carries TRBV9 and TRBJ2-5; 7 bases line up with TRBD2. The CDR3 consists of 13 residues. The J segment lost 5 bases and the V segment lost 4 bases, leaving 5 bases of the junction unmatched. Germline CDR1 SGDLS, CDR2 YYNGEE. DNA for the CDR3: TGTGCCAGCAGCCCAACCGGGGGGGAGACCCAGTACTTC. Amino acid sequence: CASSPTGGETQYF.

The V and J genes are TRBV7-9 and TRBJ2-7; the D gene is possibly TRBD2 (5 bases). The length of the CDR3 is 15 residues. Germline lookup yields CDR1 SEHNR and CDR2 FQNEAQ (reference sequence). V lost 1 base to trimming and J lost 0 bases, with 10 bases between them. The DNA for the CDR3 is TGTGCCAGCAGCTTAGAGGTGGGAGTCTCCTACGAGCAGTACTTC. As protein: CASSLEVGVSYEQYF.

This chain uses TRBV3-1 (or the pseudogene TRBV3-2) with TRBJ1-4, with a possible D match to TRBD1 (6 bases). Germline V gives CDR1 LGHDT, CDR2 YNNKEL (reference sequence). V dropped 7 bases and J dropped 5 bases, with 20 bases sitting between them. The CDR3 runs 16 residues. CDR3 nucleotide sequence: TGTGCCAGCAACCCCGGGGCAGGGGCCGAAAATGAAAAACTGTTTTTT. Translated, it gives CASNPGAGAENEKLFF.

A remark on this clone: The sample carries other DNA sequences with the same CDR3. J is TRBJ1-1 and V is TRBV30; 8 bases are shared with TRBD1. V shed 0 bases and J 2 bases; nucleotides not matched to a gene: 2. Germline V gives CDR1 GTSNPN, CDR2 SVGIG (reference sequence). There are 14 residues in the CDR3. CDR3 coding DNA: TGTGCCTGGAGTGTTGACAGGGGAAACACTGAAGCTTTCTTT. It yields the protein CAWSVDRGNTEAFF.

This rearrangement joins TRBV9 to TRBJ2-3; no clear D gene. This CDR3 is built from 14 residues. The germline V gene encodes CDR1 SGDLS and CDR2 YYNGEE. V was trimmed by 1 base and J by 5 bases, leaving 11 bases between them. CDR3 nucleotides: TGTGCCAGCAGCGTAAGTGAGAGGAAAGATACGCAGTATTTT. Its protein product is CASSVSERKDTQYF. Combining the CDR3 with reference TRBV9 and TRBJ2-3 gives the whole variable domain DSGVTQTPKHLITATGQRVTLRCSPRSGDLSVYWYQQSLDQGLQFLIQYYNGEERAKGNILERFSAQQFPDLHSELNLSSLELGDSALYFCASSVSERKDTQYFGPGTRLTVL.

The gene calls are TRBV24-1 and TRBJ2-1; 11 bases fit TRBD1. CDR3 length equals 17 residues. Looked up from germline, CDR1 is KGHDR and CDR2 is SFDVKD. With 5 bases clipped from V and 1 base from J, the junction kept 6 bases outside the gene matches. CDR3 DNA sequence: TGTGCCACCAGTGGGACAGGGGGCGGTCGGTCCTACAATGAGCAGTTCTTC. Residues: CATSGTGGGRSYNEQFF.

The gene calls are TRBV4-1 and TRBJ2-2, with unresolved D. The CDR3 loop spans 13 amino acids. V was shortened by 0 bases and J by 4 bases, with 3 bases between the two germline ends. Germline lookup yields CDR1 MGHRA and CDR2 YSYEKL. The CDR3 reads CASSQEATGELFF. In nucleotides, the CDR3 is TGCGCCAGCAGCCAAGAGGCCACCGGGGAGCTGTTTTTT.

This clone was seen more than once but under ten times. V gene TRBV11-1 combines with J gene TRBJ1-5; no definite D call. Between the trimmed V and J ends, which lost 3 bases and 4 bases, there was a span of 7 bases. The CDR3 is made up of 13 amino acids. Germline V gene sequence: CDR1 SGHAT, CDR2 FQDESV (reference sequence). Here the CDR3 reads CASSLQLNQPQHF. In DNA, the CDR3 is TGTGCCAGCAGCTTGCAGTTAAATCAGCCCCAGCATTTT.

The chain carries TRBV18 and TRBJ2-3; 8 nucleotides line up with TRBD2. After removal of 1 base from V and 1 base from J, the junction contained 4 bases not matched to a gene. This CDR3 comprises 16 residues. The germline V gene has CDR1 KGHSH and CDR2 LQKENI. The CDR3 DNA reads TGTGCCAGCTCACCACGGGTACTAGCGGGCACAGATACGCAGTATTTT. It encodes CASSPRVLAGTDTQYF.

This clone was counted a single time. This CDR3 is CASSQDRGAGTQYF. The CDR3 region has the DNA TGCGCCAGCAGCCAAGACCGGGGGGCCGGTACGCAGTATTTT. This chain connects TRBV4-3 to TRBJ2-3, with D perhaps matching TRBD2 (7 bases). V was cut by 0 bases and J by 8 bases, with 12 bases left in between. The length of the CDR3 is 14 residues. Germline CDR1 reads LGHNA; CDR2 reads YSLEER.

With respect to this clone: Since a much larger clone is just one base distant, this may be a read error. V usage is TRBV11-2 and J usage is TRBJ2-3; 9 nucleotides match TRBD2. Germline V gene lookup returns CDR1 SGHAT and CDR2 FQNNGV. J gave up 2 bases and V 5 bases, and 5 bases lay outside the gene matches. The CDR3 has 15 amino acids. CDR3 coding DNA: TGTGCCAGCAGCCCTCTAGCGGGACCCACAGATACGCAGTATTTT. Its translation is CASSPLAGPTDTQYF.